What follows are 4 T cell receptor beta chains derived from one specimen sequenced in a study of T-cell memory formation after mild COVID-19 (dated by TCRdb to the early 2020s). Libraries were constructed by 5' RACE. The sequencer listed for this sample is Illumina NovaSeq 6000. The public reads were reanalyzed by TCRdb: fastp trimming at Q25, MiXCR alignment, in-frame beta chains only. Entries that share a CDR3 protein sequence are merged under the most common genes and DNA. The sample table lists over 55,000 distinct CDR3 sequences, 9% to 9.5% of them with a count of one. The ten biggest clones cover less than 1.5% of the sample. The sample was PBMCs or a T cell subset sorted from them (not recorded which). The receptors were gathered from a man aged 18 to 35 who had mild COVID-19 (a few samples of this study predate the infection). The sample titles of this study are shuffled in the database, so cell type and time point are left out; the donor was told from shared clones.

The chain employs TRBV7-9 and TRBJ1-1; no firm D call. V was pared by 4 bases and J by 5 bases, with 17 bases between. The CDR3 is 15 residues long. Per germline, CDR1 SEHNR and CDR2 FQNEAQ (reference sequence). This CDR3 reads CASSSVDHGVTEAFF. The DNA of the CDR3 is TGTGCCAGCAGCTCAGTTGATCACGGAGTGACTGAAGCTTTCTTT.

This clonotype was detected many times. The rearrangement links TRBV6-5 to TRBJ2-1; TRBD2 matches 10 bases. V lost 4 bases, J lost 7 bases, and 10 bases stayed unmatched. Germline-derived CDR1 and CDR2 are MNHEY and SVGAGI. The CDR3 runs to 16 residues. In DNA, the CDR3 is TGTGCCAGCAGTTCCCACCTAGCGGGGGTCGGGAATGAGCAGTTCTTC. Protein product: CASSSHLAGVGNEQFF.

The chain is built from TRBV12-3 or TRBV12-4 and TRBJ1-2; perhaps TRBD1 as D (5 bases). This CDR3 contains 14 residues. V was shortened by 3 bases and J by 4 bases, with 12 bases between the two germline ends. The CDR3 region is CASSFRGGFYGYTF. CDR3 nucleotides: TGTGCCAGCAGTTTCCGGGGCGGCTTCTATGGCTACACCTTC.

This clonotype has more than one count but fewer than ten. J is TRBJ2-5 and V is TRBV4-1; 10 nucleotides line up with TRBD2. This CDR3 has 16 residues. Looked up from germline, CDR1 is MGHRA and CDR2 is YSYEKL. Trimming removed 1 base from V and 2 bases from J; junction bases left unmatched: 4. The CDR3, as DNA: TGCGCCAGCAGCCAAGGACCACTAGCGGGGCAAGAGACCCAGTACTTC. It codes for CASSQGPLAGQETQYF.